A selection of T cell receptor beta chains follows, all from one sample in a study of T cells in Graves' hyperthyroidism and ophthalmopathy. TCRdb redid the calling of the multiplex PCR reads with MiXCR, one entry per CDR3 protein. The sample includes 600,000 or so distinct CDR3 sequences, under 20% seen only once; the top ten take 3% to 4%. Sample: blood. The receptors shown here come from a woman under 40 with Graves' hyperthyroidism. CDR3s include the opening cysteine and the closing phenylalanine or tryptophan. The order of the fields is J gene, D gene, clone size, V gene, CDR3 DNA, CDR3 protein. The D gene is left open where the match is weak. Only part of the rows carry a size: once, few, many, or a class if the clone is expanded.

j_call: TRBJ1-1
d_call: TRBD1
clone_size: many
v_call: TRBV5-1
cdr3_nt: TGCGCCAGCAGCTTGACCACAGGGGGAGATCGGGCTTTCTTT
cdr3_aa: CASSLTTGGDRAFF

j_call: TRBJ2-4
d_call: NA
clone_size: few
v_call: TRBV4-1
cdr3_nt: TGCGCCAGCAGCCAGTTACTAGGGGGGATGGCCAAAAACATTCAGTACTTC
cdr3_aa: CASSQLLGGMAKNIQYF

j_call: TRBJ2-7
d_call: TRBD2
clone_size: NA
v_call: TRBV6-1
cdr3_nt: TGTGCCAGCAGTGAGTGGGCCTGGACTAGCGGGAGGAGGTACGAGCAGTACTTC
cdr3_aa: CASSEWAWTSGRRYEQYF

j_call: TRBJ1-1
d_call: TRBD1
clone_size: NA
v_call: TRBV30
cdr3_nt: TGTGCCTGGAGTCGTAGACAGGGGTTTTTCACTGAAGCTTTCTTT
cdr3_aa: CAWSRRQGFFTEAFF

j_call: TRBJ2-7
d_call: NA
clone_size: NA
v_call: TRBV14
cdr3_nt: TGTGCCAGCAGCCATAAAACAGGGAATACTTACGAGCAGTACTTC
cdr3_aa: CASSHKTGNTYEQYF

j_call: TRBJ2-3
d_call: NA
clone_size: many
v_call: TRBV20-1
cdr3_nt: TGCAGTGCTAGAGCTTTGGGGAGAAGCACAGATACGCAGTATTTT
cdr3_aa: CSARALGRSTDTQYF

j_call: TRBJ1-5
d_call: TRBD1
clone_size: NA
v_call: TRBV12-3/TRBV12-4
cdr3_nt: TGTGCCAGCAGTCCGGGACAGGGTTCAAATAGCAATCAGCCCCAGCATTTT
cdr3_aa: CASSPGQGSNSNQPQHF

j_call: TRBJ1-5
d_call: TRBD1
clone_size: many
v_call: TRBV6-1
cdr3_nt: TGTGCCAGCGGACAGGGGTTAAGCAATCAGCCCCAGCATTTT
cdr3_aa: CASGQGLSNQPQHF

j_call: TRBJ2-1
d_call: TRBD1
clone_size: few
v_call: TRBV7-8
cdr3_nt: TGTGCCAGCAGCGCAACCGGGACAGGGCTCTACAATGAGCAGTTCTTC
cdr3_aa: CASSATGTGLYNEQFF

j_call: TRBJ2-3
d_call: TRBD2
clone_size: many
v_call: TRBV2
cdr3_nt: TGTGCCAGCAGCGCCCCCGGACTAGCATTAGGAAATACGCAGTATTTT
cdr3_aa: CASSAPGLALGNTQYF

j_call: TRBJ2-3
d_call: NA
clone_size: many
v_call: TRBV7-9
cdr3_nt: TGTGCCAGCAGCCCCCCAAGGGCTCCAGATACGCAGTATTTT
cdr3_aa: CASSPPRAPDTQYF

j_call: TRBJ1-2
d_call: NA
clone_size: NA
v_call: TRBV7-9
cdr3_nt: TGTGCCAGCAGCTTAAGGCCAGGTTATGGCTACACCTTC
cdr3_aa: CASSLRPGYGYTF

j_call: TRBJ1-1
d_call: NA
clone_size: few
v_call: TRBV20-1
cdr3_nt: TGCAGTGCCCCAGGGCCTGGGAGAAAAGACACTGAAGCTTTCTTT
cdr3_aa: CSAPGPGRKDTEAFF

j_call: TRBJ1-5
d_call: NA
clone_size: NA
v_call: TRBV28
cdr3_nt: TGTGCCAGCAGGTCAAGGGAGGGAAATCAGCCCCAGCATTTT
cdr3_aa: CASRSREGNQPQHF

j_call: TRBJ2-3
d_call: NA
clone_size: few
v_call: TRBV7-2
cdr3_nt: TGTGCCAGCAGCCCTGGGACACCCCGGGTCGCAGATACGCAGTATTTT
cdr3_aa: CASSPGTPRVADTQYF

j_call: TRBJ2-7
d_call: NA
clone_size: NA
v_call: TRBV25-1
cdr3_nt: TGTGCCAGCAGCCCCATCGTAGGCAGGGGCTCCTACGAGCAGTACTTC
cdr3_aa: CASSPIVGRGSYEQYF

j_call: TRBJ1-6
d_call: TRBD1
clone_size: NA
v_call: TRBV27
cdr3_nt: TGTGCCAGCAGTTTATCAGGGGGCCTTAGCAATTCACCCCTCCACTTT
cdr3_aa: CASSLSGGLSNSPLHF

j_call: TRBJ2-3
d_call: NA
clone_size: many
v_call: TRBV28
cdr3_nt: TGTGCCAGCAGTAGACGGAGTGCCCGAGATACGCAGTATTTT
cdr3_aa: CASSRRSARDTQYF

j_call: TRBJ2-7
d_call: NA
clone_size: few
v_call: TRBV28
cdr3_nt: TGTGCCATTACAGATAGCGGAAAATTCTCCTACGAGCAGTACTTC
cdr3_aa: CAITDSGKFSYEQYF

j_call: TRBJ1-6
d_call: NA
clone_size: NA
v_call: TRBV2
cdr3_nt: TGTGCCAGCAGTGATGGCATTCGACGCCACAATTCACCCCTCCACTTT
cdr3_aa: CASSDGIRRHNSPLHF

j_call: TRBJ2-1
d_call: TRBD2
clone_size: NA
v_call: TRBV7-9
cdr3_nt: TGTGCCAGCAGCTTAGAAGGGTACGGCAACAGACTAGCCAGTGAGCAGTTCTTC
cdr3_aa: CASSLEGYGNRLASEQFF

j_call: TRBJ1-6
d_call: TRBD1
clone_size: many
v_call: TRBV11-2
cdr3_nt: TGTGCCAGCAGCGGACAGGTTCATAATTCACCCCTCCACTTT
cdr3_aa: CASSGQVHNSPLHF

j_call: TRBJ1-3
d_call: NA
clone_size: many
v_call: TRBV6-1
cdr3_nt: TGTGCCAGCAGTGAAGCTCCCGGTTTCTCTGGAAACACCATATATTTT
cdr3_aa: CASSEAPGFSGNTIYF

j_call: TRBJ2-1
d_call: TRBD2
clone_size: NA
v_call: TRBV11-2
cdr3_nt: TGTGCCAGCAGCTTAAGGTGGGGTAGACTAGCGGGAGAATCTGAGCAGTTCTTC
cdr3_aa: CASSLRWGRLAGESEQFF

j_call: TRBJ1-5
d_call: NA
clone_size: NA
v_call: TRBV28
cdr3_nt: TGTGCCAGCAGTTTAAAAGGGGCCTACAATCAGCCCCAGCATTTT
cdr3_aa: CASSLKGAYNQPQHF

j_call: TRBJ2-3
d_call: NA
clone_size: NA
v_call: TRBV28
cdr3_nt: TGTGCCAGCAGGACCCACCATGATACGCAGTATTTT
cdr3_aa: CASRTHHDTQYF

j_call: TRBJ2-7
d_call: TRBD2
clone_size: NA
v_call: TRBV20-1
cdr3_nt: TGCAGTGCTAGAAAAGGGACTACATCCTACGAACAGTACTTC
cdr3_aa: CSARKGTTSYEQYF

j_call: TRBJ2-7
d_call: NA
clone_size: many
v_call: TRBV13
cdr3_nt: TGTGCCAACAGCTTAGGGCTCCAGGGCAGCTCCTACGAGCAGTACTTC
cdr3_aa: CANSLGLQGSSYEQYF

j_call: TRBJ2-1
d_call: TRBD2
clone_size: many
v_call: TRBV3-1
cdr3_nt: TGTGCCAGCAGCCATAGCGGGAGGCGCTACAATGAGCAGTTCTTC
cdr3_aa: CASSHSGRRYNEQFF

j_call: TRBJ2-2
d_call: NA
clone_size: NA
v_call: TRBV24-1
cdr3_nt: TGTGCCACCAGTGATTTGGTCACCGGGGAGCTGTTTTTT
cdr3_aa: CATSDLVTGELFF

j_call: TRBJ2-2
d_call: TRBD1
clone_size: NA
v_call: TRBV5-6
cdr3_nt: TGTGCCAGCAGCTCCCCACAGGGGTCGTGGACCGGGGAGCTGTTTTTT
cdr3_aa: CASSSPQGSWTGELFF

j_call: TRBJ1-1
d_call: TRBD1
clone_size: many
v_call: TRBV6-6
cdr3_nt: TGTGCCAGCAGTTACTGGGACAGGGACACTGAAGCTTTCTTT
cdr3_aa: CASSYWDRDTEAFF

j_call: TRBJ1-2
d_call: NA
clone_size: few
v_call: TRBV4-1
cdr3_nt: TGCGCCTCAGGAATCGTGAACTATGGCTACACCTTC
cdr3_aa: CASGIVNYGYTF

j_call: TRBJ1-2
d_call: TRBD1
clone_size: many
v_call: TRBV20-1
cdr3_nt: TGCAGTGCTAGTGGCCGGGACAGCCTCTATGGCTACACCTTC
cdr3_aa: CSASGRDSLYGYTF

j_call: TRBJ2-7
d_call: TRBD1
clone_size: many
v_call: TRBV20-1
cdr3_nt: TGCAGTGCTAGTCGGCCAGGGGGTCCCTACGAGCAGTACTTC
cdr3_aa: CSASRPGGPYEQYF

j_call: TRBJ2-4
d_call: TRBD2
clone_size: few
v_call: TRBV20-1
cdr3_nt: TGCAGTGCTCAACTAGCGGGAGGAACCAAAAACATTCAGTACTTC
cdr3_aa: CSAQLAGGTKNIQYF

j_call: TRBJ2-7
d_call: NA
clone_size: many
v_call: TRBV7-2
cdr3_nt: TGTGCCAGCAGCTTAACTTACAATAGCTCCTACGAGCAGTACTTC
cdr3_aa: CASSLTYNSSYEQYF

j_call: TRBJ1-4
d_call: TRBD1
clone_size: NA
v_call: TRBV6-2/TRBV6-3
cdr3_nt: TGTGCCAGCAGCAACAGGGGTTATAATGAAAAACTGTTTTTT
cdr3_aa: CASSNRGYNEKLFF

j_call: TRBJ1-1
d_call: TRBD1
clone_size: many
v_call: TRBV20-1
cdr3_nt: TGCAGTGCTAGAACACAGGGGGATACTGAAGCTTTCTTT
cdr3_aa: CSARTQGDTEAFF

j_call: TRBJ2-2
d_call: TRBD1
clone_size: few
v_call: TRBV24-1
cdr3_nt: TGTGCCACCCGCCCGGGACAGGGAATCGGGGAGCTGTTTTTT
cdr3_aa: CATRPGQGIGELFF